This T cell receptor beta chain was sequenced during a study of blood T cell repertoires in COVID-19. Across the study: Collection of acute and convalescent COVID-19 samples took place in the United States, Italy and Spain. T cells, B-cell-depleted T cells, or PBMCs supplied cDNA or gDNA.

CDR1 SGHRS and CDR2 YFSETQ come from the germline V gene. The V end lost 0 bases, the J end lost 4 bases, and 16 bases lay between the germline ends. The CDR3 sequence is 16 residues long. In the authors' methods: Quantification of nucleated cells was approximated via reference gene primer amplification. Data came from immunoSEQ multiplex PCR; TCRdb stores just in-frame clones and leaves some out. That table furnishes V, J and clone size, whereas the DNA furnished D and trimming. The sample holds about 110,000 clones; about 85% are singletons and the top ten take 2.1%. The receptor's source is a human donor in a cohort sampled during active COVID-19. J is TRBJ1-1 and V is TRBV5-1; maybe TRBD1 (5 bases). Source material: peripheral blood. CDR3 amino acids: CASSLEAGSLGTEAFF. The CDR3 bases are TGCGCCAGCAGCTTGGAGGCAGGGTCCCTGGGCACTGAAGCTTTCTTT.